One sample yielded the 7 T cell receptor beta chains listed below, sequenced in a study of CD8+CD57+ T cells in acquired aplastic anemia (dated by TCRdb to 2016 to 2019). The sequencer was an Illumina HiSeq 2000. Profiling of TCR beta VDJ combinations and CDR3 sequences used genomic DNA as the template. In-frame beta chains were kept once TCRdb had trimmed the public reads at Q25 with fastp and called clones with MiXCR. Entries that share a CDR3 protein sequence are merged under the most common genes and DNA. Within this sample are about 180,000 distinct CDR3 sequences, with 45% to 60% of them counted one time only. Jointly, the top ten make up approximately 12% of the sample. The patients picked for sequencing were ones in whom flow cytometry had shown an expansion of CD8+CD57+ cells. What was sequenced was sorted CD4+, CD8+, or CD8+CD57+ T cells (not recorded which) from PBMCs. The origin of the receptors is a human donor with aplastic anemia.

The chain is built from TRBV20-1 and TRBJ1-3; no reliable D call. The length of the CDR3 is 14 residues. Trimming stripped 0 bases from V and 2 bases from J, with 8 bases between. Germline CDR1 and CDR2: DFQATT and SNEGSKA (reference sequence). CDR3 region: CSARDQITGNTIYF. The CDR3 nucleotides are TGCAGTGCTAGAGATCAGATTACTGGAAACACCATATATTTT.

The chain has TRBV10-3 and TRBJ2-3; D unresolved. The CDR3 loop spans 12 amino acids. V lost 7 bases to trimming and J lost 10 bases, with 15 bases between them. In germline, CDR1 is ENHRY, CDR2 SYGVKD. The CDR3 sequence is CAIKGGQAAQYF. CDR3 bases: TGTGCCATCAAGGGTGGGCAGGCAGCGCAGTATTTT.

This clonotype was seen at least ten times. This chain links TRBV20-1 with TRBJ1-5; no firm D call. The CDR3 is 15 residues long. The V gene's germline CDR1 is DFQATT and CDR2 SNEGSKA (reference sequence). Trimming left V 3 bases short and J 1 base short, with 13 bases between. The CDR3: CSARDPSGSNQPQHF. The CDR3, as DNA: TGCAGTGCTAGGGACCCCTCGGGGAGCAATCAGCCCCAGCATTTT.

This clonotype has a handful of counts. The J gene is TRBJ2-3, the V gene TRBV29-1; a weak D match, TRBD2 (7 bases). V lost 6 bases and J lost 4, with 14 bases in between. Germline CDR1 reads SQVTM; CDR2 reads ANQGSEA. This CDR3 contains 13 residues. The CDR3 protein is CSVDRGGPDTQYF. CDR3 sequence (DNA): TGCAGCGTCGATAGGGGGGGTCCAGATACGCAGTATTTT.

V and J are TRBV29-1 and TRBJ2-1, with 10 bases fitting TRBD2. Per germline, CDR1 SQVTM and CDR2 ANQGSEA. CDR3 length equals 16 residues. V trimming: 0 bases; J trimming: 4 bases; junction bases outside the gene matches: 6. In DNA form, the CDR3 reads TGCAGCGTTGAAGACGTAGCGGGGGGTCATTACAATGAGCAGTTCTTC. It specifies CSVEDVAGGHYNEQFF.

CDR3 sequence: CSASPLGTSGGYEQYF. The CDR3 region has the DNA TGCAGTGCTTCCCCGCTGGGGACTAGCGGGGGGTACGAGCAGTACTTC. The chain joins TRBV20-1 to TRBJ2-7; TRBD2 agrees at 15 bases. The germline V gene has CDR1 DFQATT and CDR2 SNEGSKA (reference sequence). The V segment lost 5 bases and the J segment 4 bases; nucleotides outside the gene matches: 9. The CDR3 covers 16 residues.

In this sample, this clonotype turned up a few times. The rearrangement joins TRBV2 to TRBJ2-7; D ambiguous. Looked up from germline, CDR1 is SNHLY and CDR2 is FYNNEI. Trimming took 3 bases from V and 4 from J, leaving 16 bases between them. There are 15 residues in the CDR3. The CDR3 nucleotides are TGTGCCAGCAGTGAGGCAGCGTCAGTTCGGTACGAGCAGTACTTC. This translates into CASSEAASVRYEQYF.